Listed below are T cell receptor beta chains from one sample, sequenced in a study of beta chain features in type 1 diabetes. The assay was immunoSEQ multiplex PCR, and TCRdb's table has in-frame clones only and misses some. The sample lists about 150,000 clones; about 9.4% were seen once. Source material: central memory CD4+ T cells from blood. These receptors were collected from a man between 25 and 39 years old with type 1 diabetes. Both conserved end residues are part of each CDR3.

v_gene,j_gene,CDR3aa
TRBV10-3,TRBJ2-1,CAISGGYEQFF
TRBV13,TRBJ1-2,CASSSVRDYGYTF
TRBV7-2,TRBJ2-7,CASSPRTGSSYEQYF
TRBV7-2,TRBJ2-3,CASSAGLAGSTDTQYF
TRBV28,TRBJ2-7,CASSYYPGLASYEQYF
TRBV4-3,TRBJ1-2,CASSQDQRQAIYGYTF
TRBV30,TRBJ2-7,CAWSTNRQGFYEQYF
TRBV27,TRBJ2-6,CASSFRGANVLTF
TRBV7-9,TRBJ2-3,CASSSVTDTQYF
TRBV2,TRBJ1-5,CANTGFQPQHF
TRBV2,TRBJ2-1,CASSDRAGWTSDGNEQFF
TRBV28,TRBJ2-1,CASRRTSNNEQFF
TRBV9,TRBJ2-2,CASSVRSGPAGELFF
TRBV11-1,TRBJ2-3,CASSPWTSATDTQYF
TRBV30,TRBJ1-2,CAWTPTNYGYTF
TRBV28,TRBJ2-7,CASSLSSSDASYEQYF
TRBV6-1,TRBJ1-2,CASSEAAGRTNYGYTF
TRBV5-1,TRBJ2-5,CASSLGGLLETQYF
TRBV11-1,TRBJ2-2,CASSLRGLAGTGELFF
TRBV7-2,TRBJ2-5,CASSLGAPETQYF
TRBV7-2,TRBJ2-1,CASSYGQGHNEQFF
TRBV29-1,TRBJ2-3,CSVAGRLAGVADTQYF
TRBV19,TRBJ1-5,CASSEGQPNQPQHF
TRBV5-1,TRBJ1-1,CASSFRQGQYTEAFF
TRBV20-1,TRBJ2-7,CSAGERGEQYF
TRBV30,TRBJ2-2,CAWSVVAGELFF
TRBV18,TRBJ2-7,CASSPGLAGGYEQYF
TRBV7-9,TRBJ2-1,CASSLVSPNEQFF
TRBV20-1,TRBJ2-3,CSALQGYTQYF